The clone carrying this T cell receptor (beta chain) has only a few counts. This CDR3 has 11 amino acids. Trimming removed 3 bases from V and 6 bases from J, with 7 bases in between. In germline, CDR1 is DFQATT, CDR2 SNEGSKA (reference sequence). The data stem from a study of identical twins' blood T cells. TCRdb reprocessed the 5' RACE reads with MiXCR, giving one entry per CDR3 protein. The repertoire has 300,000 to 450,000 distinct CDR3 sequences, roughly 31% of them found once; the top ten carry roughly 5.5%. This TCR was sampled from a woman aged 18 to 55 in good health. The sample consisted of PBMCs. The chain couples TRBV20-1 to TRBJ2-3; D possibly corresponds to TRBD2 (5 bases). CDR3 sequence reads: CSARREDTQYF. The CDR3 DNA follows: TGCAGTGCTAGGAGGGAGGATACGCAGTATTTT.